Listed here are 5 T cell receptor beta chains from one sample, sequenced in a study of blood T cell repertoires in COVID-19. Measured with immunoSEQ multiplex PCR; TCRdb has only the in-frame clones, and not every one. Among tens of thousands of clones listed, about 88% were seen once. Material for sequencing was peripheral blood. The receptors stem from an older man with active or convalescent COVID-19.

The CDR3 DNA follows: TGTGCCAGCAGCTTAGTCCGGCTAGCGGTATCAGAGACCCAGTACTTC. This gives the protein CASSLVRLAVSETQYF. This rearrangement joins TRBV7-2 to TRBJ2-5; 7 bases align to TRBD2. Germline lookup yields CDR1 SGHTA and CDR2 FQGNSA. V shed 1 base and J 4 bases; nucleotides not matched to a gene: 9. The CDR3 covers 16 residues.

V is TRBV30 and J is TRBJ1-2; possible D gene TRBD1, 6 bases. Germline lookup yields CDR1 GTSNPN and CDR2 SVGIG (reference sequence). CDR3 length: 12 amino acids. V lost 8 bases and J lost 4, with 14 bases in between. CDR3 region: CARGGGGYGYTF. In DNA, the CDR3 is TGTGCCCGCGGCGGGGGCGGCTATGGCTACACCTTC.

The chain couples TRBV5-6 to TRBJ2-7, with TRBD1 as a possible D gene (5 bases). Trimming took 0 bases from V and 6 from J, leaving 10 bases between them. The CDR3 has 13 residues. The germline CDR1 and CDR2 sequences are SGHDT and YYEEEE. The CDR3 DNA sequence: TGTGCCAGCAGCTTGGATGGGGCGGTCGAGCAGTACTTC. Protein: CASSLDGAVEQYF.

J is TRBJ1-3 and V is TRBV27; a possible D gene is TRBD1 (5 bases). The CDR3 has 15 amino acids. The germline V and J ends were trimmed by 0 bases and 3 bases, with 9 bases remaining between them. The germline V gene has CDR1 MNHEY and CDR2 SMNVEV (reference sequence). In nucleotides, the CDR3 is TGTGCCAGCAGTTTATCGTCCAGGGTTGGAAACACCATATATTTT. It yields the protein CASSLSSRVGNTIYF.

The chain uses TRBV11-2 and TRBJ2-1; 9 positions agree with TRBD2. Trimming at V came to 1 base and at J to 1 base, leaving 11 bases not matched to a gene. CDR1 and CDR2 (germline): SGHAT, FQNNGV. This CDR3 has 19 residues. The CDR3 region has the DNA TGTGCCAGCAGCTTAGGATCTAAAAAGGCGGGGGGGTCCTACAATGAGCAGTTCTTC. It yields the protein CASSLGSKKAGGSYNEQFF. Full variable domain (rest looked up from reference TRBV11-2 and TRBJ2-1): EAGVAQSPRYKIIEKRQSVAFWCNPISGHATLYWYQQILGQGPKLLIQFQNNGVVDDSQLPKDRFSAERLKGVDSTLKIQPAKLEDSAVYLCASSLGSKKAGGSYNEQFFGPGTRLTVL.